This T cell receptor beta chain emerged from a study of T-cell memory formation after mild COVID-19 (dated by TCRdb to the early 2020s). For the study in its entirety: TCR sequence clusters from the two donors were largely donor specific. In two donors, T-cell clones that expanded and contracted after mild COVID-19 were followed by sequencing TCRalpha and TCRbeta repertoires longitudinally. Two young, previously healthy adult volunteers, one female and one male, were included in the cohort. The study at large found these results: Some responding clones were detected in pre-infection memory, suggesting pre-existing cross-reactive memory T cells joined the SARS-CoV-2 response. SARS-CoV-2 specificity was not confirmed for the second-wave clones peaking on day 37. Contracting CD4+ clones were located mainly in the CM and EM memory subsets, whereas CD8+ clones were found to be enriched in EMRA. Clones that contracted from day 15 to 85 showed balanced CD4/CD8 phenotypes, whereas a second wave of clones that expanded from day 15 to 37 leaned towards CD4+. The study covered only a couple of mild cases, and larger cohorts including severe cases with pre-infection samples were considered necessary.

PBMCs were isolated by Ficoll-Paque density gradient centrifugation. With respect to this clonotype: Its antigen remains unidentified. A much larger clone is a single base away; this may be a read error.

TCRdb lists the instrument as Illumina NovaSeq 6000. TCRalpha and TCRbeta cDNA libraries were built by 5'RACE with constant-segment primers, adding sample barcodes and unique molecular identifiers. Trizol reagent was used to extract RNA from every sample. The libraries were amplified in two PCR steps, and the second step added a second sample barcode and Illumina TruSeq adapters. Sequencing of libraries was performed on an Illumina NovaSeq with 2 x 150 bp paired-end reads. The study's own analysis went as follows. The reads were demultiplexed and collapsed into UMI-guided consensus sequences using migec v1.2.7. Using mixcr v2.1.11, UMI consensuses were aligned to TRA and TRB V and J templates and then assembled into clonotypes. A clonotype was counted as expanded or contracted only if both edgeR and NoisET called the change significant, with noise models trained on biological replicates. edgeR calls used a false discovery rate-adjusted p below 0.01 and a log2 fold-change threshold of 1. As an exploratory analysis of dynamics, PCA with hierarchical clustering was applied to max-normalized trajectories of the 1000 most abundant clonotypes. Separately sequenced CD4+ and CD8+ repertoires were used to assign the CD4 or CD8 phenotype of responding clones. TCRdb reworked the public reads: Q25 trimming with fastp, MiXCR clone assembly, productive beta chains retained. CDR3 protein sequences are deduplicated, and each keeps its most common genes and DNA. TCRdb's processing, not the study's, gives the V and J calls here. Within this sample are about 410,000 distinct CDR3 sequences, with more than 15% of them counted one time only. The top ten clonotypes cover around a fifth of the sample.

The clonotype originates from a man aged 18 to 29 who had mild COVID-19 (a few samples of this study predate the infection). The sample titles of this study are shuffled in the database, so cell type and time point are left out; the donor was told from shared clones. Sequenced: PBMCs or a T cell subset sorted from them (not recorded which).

Here the CDR3 is given as CASSLTSSYEQYV. The DNA reads TGTGCCAGCAGCTTGACTAGCTCCTACGAGCAGTACGTC. The sequence links TRBV5-8 to TRBJ2-7; a weak D assignment points to TRBD2 (5 bases agree). A distance of 5 bases separates the germline ends of V and J, which lose 1 base and 0 bases respectively. The cysteine opens and the valine closes a CDR3 of 13 amino acids. Here the CDR3 DNA is all that survives: 39 bases in frame from base 1. Looking up the germline V gene yields CDR1 SGHTS and CDR2 YDEGEE.